This T cell receptor (beta chain) was retrieved from a study of blood T cell repertoires in COVID-19. Study at large: Sites in the United States, Italy and Spain provided acute and convalescent COVID-19 samples. Sources were T cells, B-cell-depleted T cells, or PBMCs; the material itself was cDNA or gDNA.

This clone has just one count. Germline CDR1 SQVTM, CDR2 ANQGSEA. The CDR3 contains 14 residues. Between the trimmed V and J ends, which lost 6 bases and 9 bases, there was a span of 18 bases. Study processing details: The assay estimated nucleated cells by amplifying reference gene primers. TCRdb's copy holds only in-frame clones and misses some; the assay was immunoSEQ multiplex PCR. Clone size and V and J calls were adopted from that table, with D and trimming inferred from the DNA. The sample includes some 150,000 clones, about 91% of them seen just once. The source material was peripheral blood. This clonotype originated in a woman aged 55-75 years with acute or convalescent COVID-19. This rearrangement joins TRBV29-1 to TRBJ1-6, with D possibly TRBD1 on 5 matching bases. As DNA, the CDR3 is TGCAGCGTCCAAGGAACAGGAGTGGGTTCACCCCTCCACTTT. Protein sequence: CSVQGTGVGSPLHF.